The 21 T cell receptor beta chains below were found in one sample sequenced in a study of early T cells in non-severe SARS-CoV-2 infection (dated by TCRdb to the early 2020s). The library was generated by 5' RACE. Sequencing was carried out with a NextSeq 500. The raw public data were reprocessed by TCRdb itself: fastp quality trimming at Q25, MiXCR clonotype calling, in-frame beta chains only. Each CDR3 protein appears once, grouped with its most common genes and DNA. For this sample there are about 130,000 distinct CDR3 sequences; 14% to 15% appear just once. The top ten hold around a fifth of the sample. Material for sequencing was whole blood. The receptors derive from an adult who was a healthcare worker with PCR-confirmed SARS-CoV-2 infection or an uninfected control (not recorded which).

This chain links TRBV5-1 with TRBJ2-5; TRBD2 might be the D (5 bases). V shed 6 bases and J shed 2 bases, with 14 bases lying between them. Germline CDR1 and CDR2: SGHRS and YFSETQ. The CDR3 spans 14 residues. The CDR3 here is CASTRGSGQETQYF. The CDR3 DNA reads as TGCGCCAGCACCCGAGGGAGCGGACAAGAGACCCAGTACTTC.

The CDR3 reads CASGFGPTQETQYF. CDR3 DNA sequence: TGTGCTAGTGGTTTTGGCCCTACCCAAGAGACCCAGTACTTC. The V gene is TRBV12-5, the J gene TRBJ2-5; no reliable D call. The length of the CDR3 is 14 residues. The V gene's germline CDR1 is LGHNT and CDR2 FRNRAP. Trimming pared 3 bases from V and 1 base from J, leaving 9 bases between.

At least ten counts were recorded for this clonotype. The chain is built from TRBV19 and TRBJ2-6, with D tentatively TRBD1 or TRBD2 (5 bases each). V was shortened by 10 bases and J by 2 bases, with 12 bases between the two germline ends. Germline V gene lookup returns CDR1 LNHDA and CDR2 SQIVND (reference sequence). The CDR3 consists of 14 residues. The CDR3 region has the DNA TGTGCCACTCGGGGCACGGCTGGGGCCAACGTCCTGACTTTC. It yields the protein CATRGTAGANVLTF.

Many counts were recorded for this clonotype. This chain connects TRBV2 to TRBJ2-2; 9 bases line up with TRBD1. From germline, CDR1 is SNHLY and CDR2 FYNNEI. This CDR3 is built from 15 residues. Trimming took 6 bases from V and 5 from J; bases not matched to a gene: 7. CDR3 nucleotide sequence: TGTGCCAGCAGCCCCACGGGACAGGGAACCGGGGAGCTGTTTTTT. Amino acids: CASSPTGQGTGELFF.

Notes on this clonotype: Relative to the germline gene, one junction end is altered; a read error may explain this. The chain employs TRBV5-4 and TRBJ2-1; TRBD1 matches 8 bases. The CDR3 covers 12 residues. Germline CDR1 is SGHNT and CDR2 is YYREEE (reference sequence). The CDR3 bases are TGTGCCAGCAGACGGTGGGGGGACAGGAATCTCTTC. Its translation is CASRRWGDRNLF.

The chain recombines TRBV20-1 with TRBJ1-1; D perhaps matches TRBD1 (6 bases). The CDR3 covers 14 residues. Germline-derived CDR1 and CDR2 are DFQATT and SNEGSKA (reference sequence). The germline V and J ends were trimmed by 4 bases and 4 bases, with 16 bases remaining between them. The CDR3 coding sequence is TGCAGTGCTACCAGGTCGGGGGGCACCACTGAAGCTTTCTTT. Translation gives CSATRSGGTTEAFF.

CDR3: CASSYSIQPQHF. The CDR3, as DNA: TGTGCCAGCAGTTACTCCATTCAGCCCCAGCATTTT. The chain combines TRBV6-2 or TRBV6-3 with TRBJ1-5; no clear D gene. Trimming removed 0 bases at V and 6 bases at J, with 3 bases between. This CDR3 has 12 amino acids. Germline V CDR1 and CDR2: MNHEY, SVGEGT.

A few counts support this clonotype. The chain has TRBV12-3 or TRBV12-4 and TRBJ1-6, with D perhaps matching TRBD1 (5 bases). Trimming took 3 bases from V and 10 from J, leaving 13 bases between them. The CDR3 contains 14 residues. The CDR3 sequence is CASSLEGRGSPLHF. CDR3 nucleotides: TGTGCCAGCAGTTTGGAGGGGAGAGGATCACCCCTCCACTTT.

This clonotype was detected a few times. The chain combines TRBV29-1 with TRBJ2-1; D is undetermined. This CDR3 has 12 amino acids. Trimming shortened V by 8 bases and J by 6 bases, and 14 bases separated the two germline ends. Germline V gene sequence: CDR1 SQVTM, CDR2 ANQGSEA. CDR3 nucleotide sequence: TGCAGCCACTTCCTAGAGTCCAATGAGCAGTTCTTC. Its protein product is CSHFLESNEQFF.

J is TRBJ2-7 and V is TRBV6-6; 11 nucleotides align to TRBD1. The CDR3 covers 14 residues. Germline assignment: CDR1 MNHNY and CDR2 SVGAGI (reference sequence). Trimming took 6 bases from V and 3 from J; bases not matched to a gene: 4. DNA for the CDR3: TGTGCCAGCAGACCGGGACAGGGGGACTACGAGCAGTACTTC. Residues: CASRPGQGDYEQYF.

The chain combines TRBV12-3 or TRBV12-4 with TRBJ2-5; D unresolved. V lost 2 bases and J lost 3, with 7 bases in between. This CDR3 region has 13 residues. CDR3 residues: CASSLSEKETQYF. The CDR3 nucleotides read TGTGCCAGCAGTTTATCCGAGAAAGAGACCCAGTACTTC.

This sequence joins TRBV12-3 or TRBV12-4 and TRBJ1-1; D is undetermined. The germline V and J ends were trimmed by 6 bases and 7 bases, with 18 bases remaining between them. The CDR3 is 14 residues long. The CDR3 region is CASSQGMVEVEAFF. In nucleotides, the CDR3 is TGTGCCAGCAGCCAAGGAATGGTAGAGGTTGAAGCTTTCTTT.

The CDR3 coding sequence is TGTGCCAGCAGGATACTAGGGGCAGGGGAACACGAGCAGTACTTC. Amino acids: CASRILGAGEHEQYF. This sequence joins TRBV6-1 and TRBJ2-7, with D maybe TRBD1 (6 bases). Germline V lookup: CDR1 MNHNS, CDR2 SASEGT. Trimming took off 6 bases at V and 5 bases at J, with 20 bases between the two ends. The CDR3 covers 15 residues.

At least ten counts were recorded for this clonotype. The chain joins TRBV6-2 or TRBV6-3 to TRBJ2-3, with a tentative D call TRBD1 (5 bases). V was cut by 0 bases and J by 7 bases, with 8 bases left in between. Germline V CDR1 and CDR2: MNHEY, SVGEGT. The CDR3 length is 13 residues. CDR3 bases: TGTGCCAGCAGTTACTCAGGGGTAAATACGCAGTATTTT. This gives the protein CASSYSGVNTQYF.

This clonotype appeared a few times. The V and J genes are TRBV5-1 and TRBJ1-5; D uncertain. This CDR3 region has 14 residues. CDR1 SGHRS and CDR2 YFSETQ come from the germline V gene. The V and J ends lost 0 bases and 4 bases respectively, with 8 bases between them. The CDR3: CASSLAGPNQPQHF. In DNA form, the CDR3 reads TGCGCCAGCAGCTTGGCCGGACCGAATCAGCCCCAGCATTTT.

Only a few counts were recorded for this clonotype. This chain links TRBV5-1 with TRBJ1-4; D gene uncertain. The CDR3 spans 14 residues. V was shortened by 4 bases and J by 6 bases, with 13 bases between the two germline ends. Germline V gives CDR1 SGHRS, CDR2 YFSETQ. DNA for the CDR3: TGCGCCAGCAGCGCCGACCCGGGAGATGAAAAACTGTTTTTT. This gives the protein CASSADPGDEKLFF.

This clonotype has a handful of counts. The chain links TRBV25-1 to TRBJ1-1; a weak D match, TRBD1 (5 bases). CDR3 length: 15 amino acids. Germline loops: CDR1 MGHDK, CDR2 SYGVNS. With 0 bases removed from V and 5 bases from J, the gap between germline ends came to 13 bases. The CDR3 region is CASSEYGDARTEAFF. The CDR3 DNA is TGTGCCAGCAGTGAATATGGGGACGCAAGGACTGAAGCTTTCTTT.

CDR3 sequence: CASSPSVSGQGQPQHF. The DNA of the CDR3 is TGTGCCAGCTCTCCGAGCGTAAGCGGGCAGGGTCAGCCCCAGCATTTT. V usage is TRBV18 and J usage is TRBJ1-5; D possibly corresponds to TRBD1 (5 bases). The CDR3 has 16 amino acids. CDR1 KGHSH and CDR2 LQKENI come from the germline V gene. V lost 6 bases and J lost 6, with 21 bases in between.

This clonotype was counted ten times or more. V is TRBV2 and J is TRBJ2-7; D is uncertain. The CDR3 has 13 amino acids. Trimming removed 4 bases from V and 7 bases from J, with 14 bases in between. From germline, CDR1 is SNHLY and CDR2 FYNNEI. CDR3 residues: CASSASTLGEQYF. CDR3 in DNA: TGTGCCAGCAGTGCATCCACCTTGGGGGAGCAGTACTTC.

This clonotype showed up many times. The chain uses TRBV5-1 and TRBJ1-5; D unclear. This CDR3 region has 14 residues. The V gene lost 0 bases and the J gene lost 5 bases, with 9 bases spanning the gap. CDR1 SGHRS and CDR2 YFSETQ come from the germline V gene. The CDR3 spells CASSLEAGDQPQHF. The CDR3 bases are TGCGCCAGCAGCTTGGAGGCAGGAGATCAGCCCCAGCATTTT.

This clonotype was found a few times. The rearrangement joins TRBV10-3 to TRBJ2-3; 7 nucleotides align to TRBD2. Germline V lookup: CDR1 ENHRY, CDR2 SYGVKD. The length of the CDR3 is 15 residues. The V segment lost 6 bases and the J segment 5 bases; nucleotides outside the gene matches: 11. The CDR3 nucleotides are TGTGCCATCAGGGGACTAAGCGGATCGGGAGATACGCAGTATTTT. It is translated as CAIRGLSGSGDTQYF.